These 24 T cell receptor beta chains were sequenced from one sample in a study of tumor-infiltrating lymphocytes in primary liver carcinoma. Unsorted bulk tissue of roughly 17-33 mg yielded co-extracted RNA and DNA. The template, about 550 ng total RNA, yielded TCR beta cDNA made with a constant-region primer. Slightly modified ARM-PCR served as the procedure for the TCR beta libraries. These libraries came from three rounds of nested multiplex PCR. The first two PCR rounds used TRBV1-TRBV30 forward primers with a C-beta reverse primer, about 10 cycles each. TCRdb re-called the multiplex PCR reads with MiXCR, one entry per CDR3 protein. The sample comprises 150,000 to 200,000 distinct CDR3 sequences, around four fifths of which are singletons, and around a sixth rests with the top ten. Material: tumor tissue from primary liver carcinoma. Receptors were obtained from a man aged 40-50 years with primary liver carcinoma and hepatitis B virus infection.

With regard to this clonotype: Germline is not matched at one junction end, which may reflect a read error. The chain has TRBV5-5 and TRBJ2-7; D is possibly TRBD1 or TRBD2 (6 bases each). The length of the CDR3 is 15 residues. Germline loops: CDR1 SGHKS, CDR2 YYEKEE (reference sequence). The CDR3 protein is CGSSLGGTTRYEQYF. CDR3 coding DNA: TGTGGCAGCAGCTTAGGCGGGACAACTCGCTACGAGCAGTACTTC.

The rearrangement uses TRBV12-3 or TRBV12-4 and TRBJ2-2; TRBD2 matches 7 bases. The CDR3 consists of 16 residues. The CDR3 DNA follows: TGTGTCAGGAGTTCAGGGCGGGGGAGAGCGGTCGGGGAGCTGTTTTTT. It translates to CVRSSGRGRAVGELFF.

Regarding this clonotype: The junction departs from the called germline gene at one end, perhaps through a read error. This sequence joins TRBV12-3 or TRBV12-4 and TRBJ2-5; D is possibly TRBD1 or TRBD2 (7 bases each). CDR3 length equals 13 residues. The CDR3 DNA reads TGTGCGAGCAGCCGAAGCGGGACAGATATCCAGTACTTC. This translates into CASSRSGTDIQYF.

This clonotype came up a few times. Compared with germline, one end of the junction differs, possibly owing to a read error. The chain links TRBV4-2 to TRBJ2-1; the D gene is possibly TRBD1 (7 bases). CDR3 length: 16 amino acids. In germline, CDR1 is LGHNA, CDR2 YNFKEQ. This chain's CDR3 is CTSSHAGRQGNNEQFF. The DNA for the CDR3 is TGTACCAGCAGCCACGCCGGGAGACAGGGTAACAATGAGCAGTTCTTC.

Of note for this clonotype: The junction shows a germline mismatch at one end, possibly a read error. This chain links TRBV29-1 with TRBJ1-2, with TRBD1 as a possible D gene (6 bases). The CDR3 contains 14 residues. CDR1 is SQVTM, CDR2 ANQGSEA, per germline. The CDR3 DNA follows: TGCAGCGTTGACCAAAGGGGGTCAGGGACTGGCAACACCTTC. Protein product: CSVDQRGSGTGNTF. The entire variable domain, with the rest obtained from reference TRBV29-1 and TRBJ1-2, is as follows: SAVISQKPSRDICQRGTSLTIQCQVDSQVTMMFWYRQQPGQSLTLIATANQGSEATYESGFVIDKFPISRPNLTFSTLTVSNMSPEDSSIYLCSVDQRGSGTGNTFGSGTRLTVV.

Points on this clonotype: At one of its ends the junction is not consistent with the germline gene, which may arise from a read error. The chain links TRBV4-1 to TRBJ2-5, with 7 positions matching TRBD2. The CDR3 runs 18 residues. Germline CDR1 is MGHRA and CDR2 is YSYEKL. CDR3 bases: TGCGCCGGCAGCTCTCCAGGAGGCCCCGCTAGCGGCGAAGAGACCCAGTACTTC. Its translation: CAGSSPGGPASGEETQYF.

The V gene is TRBV11-3, the J gene TRBJ2-1; D uncertain. Trimming left V 5 bases short and J 16 bases short, with 24 bases between. Germline CDR1 SGHNT, CDR2 YENEEA. This CDR3 comprises 14 residues. The CDR3 DNA reads TGTGCCAGCAGCATAGGCGTCTCGAACAATGACCAATTCTTC. Protein: CASSIGVSNNDQFF.

J is TRBJ1-1 and V is TRBV29-1; unclear D gene. The CDR3 covers 12 residues. The germline V gene has CDR1 SQVTM and CDR2 ANQGSEA. CDR3 nucleotide sequence: TGCAGTGTTCGAAGGAGCGCGACTGAAGCTTTCTTT. Protein: CSVRRSATEAFF.

This clonotype was detected only once. One end of the junction does not line up with germline, which may come from a read error. The chain recombines TRBV11-2 with TRBJ1-1, with 10 positions matching TRBD1. The V gene's germline CDR1 is SGHAT and CDR2 FQNNGV. The CDR3 sequence is 15 residues long. CDR3 sequence reads: CASSWDRGLYTEDFF. The CDR3 DNA sequence: TGTGCCAGCAGCTGGGACAGGGGTTTGTACACTGAAGATTTTTTT.

With regard to this clonotype: The junction and the germline gene differ at one end; a read error may be behind it. This sequence joins TRBV29-1 and TRBJ2-2; D might be TRBD2 (5 bases). The germline gives CDR1 SQVTM, CDR2 ANQGSEA. The CDR3 is 15 amino acids. The CDR3 here is CNVEFADKRTGESFF. For the CDR3, the DNA is TGCAACGTTGAATTTGCAGACAAAAGGACCGGGGAGTCGTTTTTT.

About this clonotype itself: The final CDR3 position lacks the conserved phenylalanine or tryptophan, pointing to a likely read error. The V call is TRBV6-2 or TRBV6-3, the J call TRBJ1-1; D remains ambiguous. Germline V gene lookup returns CDR1 MNHEY and CDR2 SVGEGT. The CDR3 length is 16 residues. The germline V and J ends were trimmed by 7 bases and 4 bases, with 22 bases remaining between them. The CDR3 DNA reads TGTGCCAGCACTATAATCTGGACGAGGATAGTCACTGAAGCTTTCCTT. Amino acids: CASTIIWTRIVTEAFL.

A word on this clonotype: A read error may account for a junction end that differs from germline. The chain has TRBV6-6 and TRBJ1-1; D may be TRBD1 (5 bases). The germline gives CDR1 MNHNY, CDR2 SVGAGI (reference sequence). The CDR3 has 13 residues. Written as DNA, the CDR3 is TGTCCCAGCAGCATAGGGGTGACTACTGAAGCTTTCTTT. Protein product: CPSSIGVTTEAFF.

The J gene is TRBJ2-7, the V gene TRBV20-1; the D gene is possibly TRBD2 (5 bases). Germline V gene lookup returns CDR1 DFQATT and CDR2 SNEGSKA (reference sequence). V dropped 8 bases and J dropped 6 bases, with 29 bases sitting between them. The CDR3 extends over 16 amino acids. The CDR3 DNA follows: TGCAGTCCTTTCACCCATGGACGGGGAGCCACCGGCGAGCAGTACTTC. It is translated as CSPFTHGRGATGEQYF.

Remarks on this clonotype: The conserved final phenylalanine or tryptophan is absent from the CDR3, which likely points to a read error. The DNA is left out, because the CDR3 cannot be placed on it with certainty; the CDR3 is given as TCRdb lists it. The rearrangement uses TRBV14 and TRBJ2-1; TRBD1, as called in the table, went unchecked against the DNA. Germline V gene data show CDR1 as SGHDN and CDR2 as FVKESK. From its first to its last residue, the CDR3 has 14 amino acids. The CDR3 is CTSSRQGGYNEQLS.

Details on this clonotype: The CDR3 does not end in the conserved phenylalanine or tryptophan, so this is likely a read error. The V and J genes are TRBV6-5 and TRBJ2-1; 7 bases are shared with TRBD1. Germline V gene data show CDR1 as MNHEY and CDR2 as SVGAGI. CDR3 length: 14 amino acids. The DNA for the CDR3 is TGTGCCAGCAGTCTACAGGGGTCCTATAATGGGCAGTTCTTA. It is translated as CASSLQGSYNGQFL.

On this clonotype: Its ends do not fully match the called genes, so a read error is possible. The chain recombines TRBV11-2 with TRBJ2-5, with TRBD1 identical over 9 bases. Germline assignment: CDR1 SGHAT and CDR2 FQNNGV. This CDR3 contains 15 residues. This chain's CDR3 is CANSLGTGRIEIQYF. The CDR3 nucleotides are TGTGCCAACAGCCTAGGGACAGGGAGGATAGAGATCCAGTACTTC.

A word on this clonotype: Possible read error: a much larger clone is one base away. V gene TRBV6-4 combines with J gene TRBJ2-2, with 9 bases aligning to TRBD1. Germline V gene sequence: CDR1 MRHNA, CDR2 SNTAGT. The CDR3 length is 14 residues. The CDR3 reads CASSATGGTGEPFF. The CDR3 region has the DNA TGTGCCAGCAGTGCCACAGGGGGCACCGGGGAGCCGTTTTTT.

This clonotype was observed many times. This chain connects TRBV30 to TRBJ2-3, with 8 bases lining up with TRBD2. The trim removed 3 bases at V and 2 bases at J, leaving 4 bases unmatched. Germline V gene sequence: CDR1 GTSNPN, CDR2 SVGIG (reference sequence). The CDR3 is 14 amino acids. In DNA, the CDR3 is TGTGCCTGGAGCCGACTAGCGTTCACAGATACGCAGTATTTT. Translating gives CAWSRLAFTDTQYF. The full variable domain, rest sourced from reference TRBV30 and TRBJ2-3, is SQTIHQWPATLVQPVGSPLSLECTVEGTSNPNLYWYRQAAGRGLQLLFYSVGIGQISSEVPQNLSASRPQDRQFILSSKKLLLSDSGFYLCAWSRLAFTDTQYFGPGTRLTVL.

This clonotype was picked up one time. Its ends do not fully match the called genes, so a read error is possible. The rearrangement uses TRBV12-3 or TRBV12-4 and TRBJ2-1; TRBD2 agrees at 7 bases. This CDR3 spans 13 amino acids. The CDR3 coding sequence is TGTGACAGCAGCCAGTGGGGGAGGGATGAGCAGTTCTTC. Encoded protein: CDSSQWGRDEQFF.

V and J are TRBV4-2 and TRBJ2-7; the D call may be TRBD1 or TRBD2 (5 bases each). The CDR3 covers 15 residues. The V end was cut by 8 bases, the J end by 5 bases, with 22 bases between. CDR1 and CDR2 (germline): LGHNA, YNFKEQ. The CDR3 spells CASRPGSGGLDEQYF. The CDR3 bases are TGTGCCAGCCGCCCAGGGTCAGGAGGTCTTGACGAGCAGTACTTC.

Comments on this clonotype: The junction and the germline gene differ at one end; a read error may be behind it. V gene TRBV12-3 or TRBV12-4 combines with J gene TRBJ1-1; D is possibly TRBD1 (5 bases). There are 14 residues in the CDR3. The CDR3 is CASSPNMGLTETFF. The CDR3 region has the DNA TGTGCCAGCAGTCCGAACATGGGGCTCACTGAAACTTTCTTT.

The chain has TRBV5-6 and TRBJ1-3, with D possibly being TRBD1 (5 bases). This CDR3 contains 14 residues. Germline V lookup: CDR1 SGHDT, CDR2 YYEEEE. CDR3 DNA sequence: TGTGTCGGCAGCTTCAGGGACGCTGGAAACACCATATATTTT. Translating it yields CVGSFRDAGNTIYF.

This chain uses TRBV14 with TRBJ2-1, with 8 bases identical to TRBD2. This CDR3 spans 16 amino acids. Trimming cost V 9 bases and J 5 bases; bases outside gene matches: 15. The germline CDR1 and CDR2 sequences are SGHDN and FVKESK. The CDR3 here is CASTAVAGWVDNEQFF. CDR3 bases: TGTGCCAGTACTGCCGTAGCGGGATGGGTAGACAATGAGCAGTTCTTC.

Remarks on this clonotype: One end of the junction fails to match germline, which may point to a read error. Written as DNA, the CDR3 is TGTCCCAGCAGTCATCGACAGGGGGGCCGGTTAAATGAGCAGTTCTTC. Protein product: CPSSHRQGGRLNEQFF. The chain has TRBV14 and TRBJ2-1; TRBD1 matches 9 bases. There are 16 residues in the CDR3. The germline gives CDR1 SGHDN, CDR2 FVKESK.